This T cell receptor beta chain was identified in a study of CD8+CD57+ T cells in acquired aplastic anemia. Study summary: Sorted CD4+ and CD8+ cells yielded DNA averaging around 3.2 ug. Study conclusions and caveats: Patients and controls had CD8+ Simpson's diversity values that were not significantly distinct. Researchers report that approximately 28 CD8+ CDR3 sequences appeared in both patients and controls.

The CDR3 contains 15 residues. The V gene lost 3 bases and the J gene lost 2 bases, with 8 bases spanning the gap. For CDR3 and TCR beta VDJ profiling, genomic DNA was the template used. TCRdb fed the reads into MiXCR, producing one record per CDR3 protein. The sample carries some 170,000 distinct CDR3 sequences, 71% recorded once. As concerns this clonotype: The target antigen is unknown.

Previously, flow cytometry had revealed CD8+CD57+ cell expansion in the patients chosen for sequencing. The patients, all of them, had severe acquired aplastic anemia. This chain connects TRBV12-3 or TRBV12-4 to TRBJ1-6; tentative D call: TRBD1 (5 bases). Material for sequencing was sorted CD4+, CD8+, or CD8+CD57+ T cells (not recorded which) from PBMCs. The receptor was derived from a human donor with aplastic anemia. CDR3 sequence (DNA): TGTGCCAGCAGTTTGGGGGGGACCTATAATTCACCCCTCCACTTT. The encoded protein is CASSLGGTYNSPLHF.